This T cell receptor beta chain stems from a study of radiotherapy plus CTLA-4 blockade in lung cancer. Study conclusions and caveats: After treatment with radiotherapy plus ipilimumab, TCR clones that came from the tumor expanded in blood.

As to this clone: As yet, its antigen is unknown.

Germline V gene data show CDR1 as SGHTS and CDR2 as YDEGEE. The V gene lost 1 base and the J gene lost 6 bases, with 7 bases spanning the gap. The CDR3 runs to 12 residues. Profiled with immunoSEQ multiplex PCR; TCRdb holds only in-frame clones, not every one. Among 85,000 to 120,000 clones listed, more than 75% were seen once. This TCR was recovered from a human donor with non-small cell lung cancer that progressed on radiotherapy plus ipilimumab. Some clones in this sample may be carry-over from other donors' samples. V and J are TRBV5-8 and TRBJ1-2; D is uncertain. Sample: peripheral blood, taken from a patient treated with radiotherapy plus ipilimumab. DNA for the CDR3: TGTGCCAGCAGCTTGTGGGCCAATGGCTACACCTTC. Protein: CASSLWANGYTF.